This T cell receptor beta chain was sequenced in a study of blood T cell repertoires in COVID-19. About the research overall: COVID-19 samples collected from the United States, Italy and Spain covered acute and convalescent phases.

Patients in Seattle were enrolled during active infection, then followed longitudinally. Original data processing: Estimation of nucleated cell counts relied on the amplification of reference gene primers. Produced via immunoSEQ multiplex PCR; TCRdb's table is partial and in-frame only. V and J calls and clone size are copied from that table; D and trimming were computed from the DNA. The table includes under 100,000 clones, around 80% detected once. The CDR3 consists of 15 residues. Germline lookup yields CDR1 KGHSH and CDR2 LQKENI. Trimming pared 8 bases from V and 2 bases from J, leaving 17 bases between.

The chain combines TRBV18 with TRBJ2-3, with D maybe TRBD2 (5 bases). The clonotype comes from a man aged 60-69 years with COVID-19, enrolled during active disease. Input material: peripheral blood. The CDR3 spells CASTPTSGTTDTQYF. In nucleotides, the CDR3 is TGTGCCAGCACCCCGACCTCGGGAACCACAGATACGCAGTATTTT.